These 18 T cell receptor beta chains were all obtained from the same sample, sequenced in a study of human T cells and chemical hapten exposure. Time point here: pre-sensitization, week 0. Treatment defined: therapeutic diphenylcyclopropenone sensitization with weekly scalp DPC. TCRdb reanalysed the RACE reads using MiXCR and keeps one entry per CDR3 protein. The sample carries 85,000 to 130,000 distinct CDR3 sequences, around 10% recorded once. Sequences were derived from whole blood, sampled in connection with sensitization to the hapten diphenylcyclopropenone (DPC). The source is a woman aged 45-65 years with alopecia areata. Some clones in this sample may be carry-over from other donors' samples.

This clonotype was picked up a small number of times. The chain links TRBV12-3 or TRBV12-4 to TRBJ1-1; D might be TRBD1 (5 bases). Trimming removed 7 bases at V and 0 bases at J, with 12 bases between. The CDR3 runs to 14 residues. CDR3 DNA sequence: TGTGCCAGCACAGGACGGGGGGTGAACACTGAAGCTTTCTTT. As protein: CASTGRGVNTEAFF.

This clonotype was observed a handful of times. The V gene is TRBV29-1, the J gene TRBJ1-4; D unresolved. The CDR3 consists of 13 residues. In germline, CDR1 is SQVTM, CDR2 ANQGSEA. V was shortened by 4 bases and J by 2 bases, with 8 bases between the two germline ends. CDR3 DNA sequence: TGCAGCGTTGGTGGAGGGACTAATGAAAAACTGTTTTTT. The encoded protein is CSVGGGTNEKLFF.

Only a few counts were recorded for this clonotype. The V gene is TRBV5-1, the J gene TRBJ2-2; the D is unclear. There are 15 residues in the CDR3. In germline, CDR1 is SGHRS, CDR2 YFSETQ. Trimming took 0 bases from V and 3 from J, leaving 9 bases between them. CDR3 in DNA: TGCGCCAGCAGCTTGGGACACACTGACACCGGGGAGCTGTTTTTT. Protein sequence: CASSLGHTDTGELFF.

This clonotype was observed a handful of times. V gene TRBV9 combines with J gene TRBJ2-3; 13 nucleotides line up with TRBD2. V trimming: 7 bases; J trimming: 10 bases; junction bases outside the gene matches: 9. This CDR3 has 14 residues. Germline V gives CDR1 SGDLS, CDR2 YYNGEE. The CDR3: CASAPLAGGPAQYF. The CDR3 DNA reads TGTGCCAGCGCCCCACTAGCGGGAGGGCCTGCGCAGTATTTT.

This clonotype was counted at least ten times. The chain has TRBV5-1 and TRBJ2-3; TRBD2 agrees at 12 bases. The length of the CDR3 is 15 residues. V lost 5 bases and J lost 3; bases outside the gene matches: 4. CDR1 and CDR2 from the germline V gene are SGHRS and YFSETQ. CDR3 bases: TGCGCCAGCAGGAAGGGACTAGCGGGTACAGATACGCAGTATTTT. Protein product: CASRKGLAGTDTQYF.

J is TRBJ1-5 and V is TRBV7-6; no firm D call. The CDR3 has 14 residues. Trimming took off 6 bases at V and 6 bases at J, with 15 bases between the two ends. The germline V gene encodes CDR1 SGHVS and CDR2 FNYEAQ. Written as DNA, the CDR3 is TGTGCCAGCAGTCTCCGGGAGGCAGGTCAGCCCCAGCATTTT. Its translation: CASSLREAGQPQHF. The full variable domain, in which reference TRBV7-6 and TRBJ1-5 provide the parts outside the CDR3, is GAGVSQSPRYKVTKRGQDVALRCDPISGHVSLYWYRQALGQGPEFLTYFNYEAQQDKSGLPNDRFSAERPEGSISTLTIQRTEQRDSAMYRCASSLREAGQPQHFGDGTRLSIL.

V is TRBV6-2 or TRBV6-3 and J is TRBJ1-1; D unclear. Trimming removed 2 bases at V and 3 bases at J, with 10 bases between. The CDR3 sequence is 14 residues long. Per germline, CDR1 MNHEY and CDR2 SVGEGT. CDR3 bases: TGTGCCAGCAGTTACCCCTTTCTGCACACTGAAGCTTTCTTT. Translating gives CASSYPFLHTEAFF.

This clonotype was observed a few times. The CDR3, as DNA: TGCGCCAGCAGTTTCGATTTCTACGAGCAGTACTTC. It is translated as CASSFDFYEQYF. The chain combines TRBV4-1 with TRBJ2-7, with D hard to call. This CDR3 spans 12 amino acids. Germline V gene sequence: CDR1 MGHRA, CDR2 YSYEKL. V shed 6 bases and J shed 3 bases, with 9 bases lying between them.

The chain is built from TRBV20-1 and TRBJ1-1, with D perhaps TRBD1 (6 bases). Germline V gene data show CDR1 as DFQATT and CDR2 as SNEGSKA (reference sequence). The CDR3 totals 13 residues. The V gene lost 5 bases and the J gene lost 0 bases, with 10 bases spanning the gap. The CDR3, as DNA: TGCAGTGCTCGACAGGATATGAACACTGAAGCTTTCTTT. This codes for CSARQDMNTEAFF.

This clonotype was observed at least ten times. The chain is built from TRBV5-1 and TRBJ1-6; maybe TRBD1 (6 bases). Trimming cost V 1 base and J 7 bases, with 12 bases left between them. Germline CDR1 and CDR2: SGHRS and YFSETQ. The CDR3 contains 15 residues. The CDR3 nucleotides are TGCGCCAGCAGCTTGAGGGGGACAATGAATTCACCCCTCCACTTT. It codes for CASSLRGTMNSPLHF.

This clonotype was counted only a few times. The chain couples TRBV6-2 or TRBV6-3 to TRBJ2-1; D not certain. V gave up 6 bases and J gave up 5 bases, with 11 bases separating them. The CDR3 contains 13 residues. Germline CDR1 and CDR2: MNHEY and SVGEGT. CDR3 loop: CASRDQPHNEQFF. The CDR3 DNA reads as TGTGCCAGCAGGGACCAACCCCACAATGAGCAGTTCTTC.

The chain employs TRBV29-1 and TRBJ1-2; unclear D gene. V was pared by 7 bases and J by 2 bases, with 2 bases between. The CDR3 length is 9 residues. Per germline, CDR1 SQVTM and CDR2 ANQGSEA. CDR3 bases: TGCAGCGACAACTATGGCTACACCTTC. Translated: CSDNYGYTF. The complete variable domain, with remaining parts taken from reference TRBV29-1 and TRBJ1-2, reads SAVISQKPSRDICQRGTSLTIQCQVDSQVTMMFWYRQQPGQSLTLIATANQGSEATYESGFVIDKFPISRPNLTFSTLTVSNMSPEDSSIYLCSDNYGYTFGSGTRLTVV.

This clonotype was detected many times. This chain links TRBV7-2 with TRBJ2-1, with 9 bases that match TRBD2. Germline assignment: CDR1 SGHTA and CDR2 FQGNSA. The J segment lost 8 bases and the V segment lost 3 bases, leaving 5 bases of the junction unmatched. The CDR3 is 14 residues long. CDR3 nucleotide sequence: TGTGCCAGCAGCTTCGGCGGGGGGGCCGATGAGCAGTTCTTC. This encodes CASSFGGGADEQFF. Full variable domain (rest looked up from reference TRBV7-2 and TRBJ2-1): GAGVSQSPSNKVTEKGKDVELRCDPISGHTALYWYRQSLGQGLEFLIYFQGNSAPDKSGLPSDRFSAERTGGSVSTLTIQRTQQEDSAVYLCASSFGGGADEQFFGPGTRLTVL.

A few counts support this clonotype. V and J are TRBV19 and TRBJ1-5, with TRBD1 matching over 7 bases. After removal of 5 bases from V and 2 bases from J, the junction contained 3 bases not matched to a gene. Germline CDR1 is LNHDA and CDR2 is SQIVND (reference sequence). This CDR3 has 14 residues. Written as DNA, the CDR3 is TGTGCCAGTAGTGGGCAGGGGGGCAATCAGCCCCAGCATTTT. This gives the protein CASSGQGGNQPQHF.

The chain has TRBV9 and TRBJ1-4; 7 nucleotides match TRBD1. This CDR3 comprises 13 residues. Trimming cost V 3 bases and J 7 bases; bases outside gene matches: 3. CDR1 is SGDLS and CDR2 is YYNGEE in the germline V gene. The CDR3 region is CASSAGTVEKLFF. The CDR3 nucleotides read TGTGCCAGCAGCGCAGGGACAGTTGAAAAACTGTTTTTT.

The genes are TRBV7-8 and TRBJ2-3, with 8 bases lining up with TRBD2. The CDR3 runs to 14 residues. Germline V gives CDR1 SGHVS, CDR2 FQNEAQ. The V gene end was trimmed by 3 bases and the J gene end by 5 bases; junction bases not matched to a gene: 4. Here the CDR3 reads CASSFAGGVDTQYF. Written as DNA, the CDR3 is TGTGCCAGCAGCTTCGCGGGGGGAGTAGATACGCAGTATTTT.

The sample holds a few counts of this clonotype. This chain joins TRBV5-1 and TRBJ1-5; 9 nucleotides align to TRBD1. This CDR3 spans 15 amino acids. V shed 2 bases, J shed 6 bases, and the junction held 6 bases outside the gene matches. Germline loops: CDR1 SGHRS, CDR2 YFSETQ. CDR3 region: CASSFSGTGLQPQHF. DNA for the CDR3: TGCGCCAGCAGCTTCAGCGGGACAGGGCTTCAGCCCCAGCATTTT.

The V call is TRBV28, the J call TRBJ2-7; the D is unclear. The length of the CDR3 is 15 residues. The V and J ends lost 1 base and 3 bases respectively, with 13 bases between them. Germline assignment: CDR1 MDHEN and CDR2 SYDVKM. CDR3 residues: CASSLLTAKLYEQYF. DNA for the CDR3: TGTGCCAGCAGTTTATTAACGGCTAAGCTCTACGAGCAGTACTTC.